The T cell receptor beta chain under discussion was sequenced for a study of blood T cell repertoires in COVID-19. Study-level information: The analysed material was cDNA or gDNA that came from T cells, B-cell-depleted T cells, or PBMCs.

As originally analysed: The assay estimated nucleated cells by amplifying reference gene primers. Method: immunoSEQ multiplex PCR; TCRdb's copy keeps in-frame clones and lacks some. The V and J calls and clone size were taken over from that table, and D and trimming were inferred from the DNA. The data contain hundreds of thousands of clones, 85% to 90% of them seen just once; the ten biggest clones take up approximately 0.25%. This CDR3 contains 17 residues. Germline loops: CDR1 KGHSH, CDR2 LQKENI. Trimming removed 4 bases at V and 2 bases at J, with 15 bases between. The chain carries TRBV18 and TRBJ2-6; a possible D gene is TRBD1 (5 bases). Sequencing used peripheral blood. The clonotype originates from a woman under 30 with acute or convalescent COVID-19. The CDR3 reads CASSRDGALTGANVLTF. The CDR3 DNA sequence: TGTGCCAGCTCACGGGATGGGGCGCTGACTGGGGCCAACGTCCTGACTTTC.